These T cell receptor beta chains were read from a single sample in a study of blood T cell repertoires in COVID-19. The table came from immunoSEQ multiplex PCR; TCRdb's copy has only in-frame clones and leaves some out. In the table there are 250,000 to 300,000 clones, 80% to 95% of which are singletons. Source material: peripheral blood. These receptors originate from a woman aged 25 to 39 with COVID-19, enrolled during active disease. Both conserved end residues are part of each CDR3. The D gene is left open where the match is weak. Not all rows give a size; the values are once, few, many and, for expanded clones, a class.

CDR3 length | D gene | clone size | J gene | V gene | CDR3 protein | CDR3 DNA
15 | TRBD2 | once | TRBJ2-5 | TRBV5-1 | CASSTGLAFLETQYF | TGCGCCAGCAGCACGGGACTAGCTTTCCTGGAGACCCAGTACTTC
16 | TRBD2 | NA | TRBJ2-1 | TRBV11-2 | CASSLYSGTPSGEQFF | TGTGCCAGCAGCTTATATAGCGGGACTCCATCCGGTGAGCAGTTCTTC
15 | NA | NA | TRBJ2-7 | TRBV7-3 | CASSLEPGALWEQYF | TGTGCCAGCAGCTTGGAGCCGGGAGCCTTATGGGAGCAGTACTTC
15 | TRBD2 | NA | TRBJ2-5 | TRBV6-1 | CASSEARTRMETQYF | TGTGCCAGCAGTGAAGCGCGGACTAGAATGGAGACCCAGTACTTC
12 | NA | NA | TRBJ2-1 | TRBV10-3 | CAISEDSSEQFF | TGTGCCATCAGTGAGGACAGTTCTGAGCAGTTCTTC
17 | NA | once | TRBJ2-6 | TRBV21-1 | CASSKGTGNSGANVLTF | TGTGCCAGCAGCAAGGGGACAGGCAACTCTGGGGCCAACGTCCTGACTTTC
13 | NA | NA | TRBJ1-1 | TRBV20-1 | CSASLDSNTEAFF | TGCAGTGCTAGTCTGGACAGTAACACTGAAGCTTTCTTT
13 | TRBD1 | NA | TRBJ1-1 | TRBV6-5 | CASRTGSNTEAFF | TGTGCCAGCAGGACAGGGTCGAACACTGAAGCTTTCTTT
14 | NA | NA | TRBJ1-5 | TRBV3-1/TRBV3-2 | CASSHRGEGQPQHF | TGTGCCAGCAGCCATCGAGGTGAGGGTCAGCCCCAGCATTTT
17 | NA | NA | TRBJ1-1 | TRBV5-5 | CASSLALNAAGYTEAFF | TGTGCCAGCAGCTTGGCCTTAAATGCAGCAGGGTACACTGAAGCTTTCTTT
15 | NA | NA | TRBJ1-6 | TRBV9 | CASSAGGAHNSPLHF | TGTGCCAGCAGCGCGGGGGGGGCACATAATTCACCCCTCCACTTT
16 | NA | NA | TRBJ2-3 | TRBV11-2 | CASSSRQVTRTDTQYF | TGTGCCAGCAGCTCCAGACAGGTTACACGCACAGATACGCAGTATTTT
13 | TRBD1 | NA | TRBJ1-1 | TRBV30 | CAWRNRGSTEAFF | TGTGCCTGGAGAAACAGGGGATCGACTGAAGCTTTCTTT